A single sample is the source of the 19 T cell receptor beta chains below, sequenced in a study of blood T cell repertoires in COVID-19. Generated by immunoSEQ multiplex PCR, the TCRdb table keeps only in-frame clones and is missing some. This table has under 95,000 clones, around three quarters appearing once. The sequenced material came from peripheral blood. The receptors here all came from a man between 60 and 70 years old with active or convalescent COVID-19.

The rearrangement links TRBV20-1 to TRBJ2-3; possible D gene TRBD2, 5 bases. The V end lost 3 bases, the J end lost 4 bases, and 14 bases lay between the germline ends. The CDR3 has 14 amino acids. Germline CDR1 reads DFQATT; CDR2 reads SNEGSKA (reference sequence). The CDR3 reads CSASLRELADTQYF. In DNA form, the CDR3 reads TGCAGTGCTAGTCTTCGGGAACTGGCAGATACGCAGTATTTT.

This clone was picked up a small number of times. The rearrangement joins TRBV5-5 to TRBJ2-1, with TRBD1 identical over 7 bases. The CDR3 has 16 amino acids. Germline V gene sequence: CDR1 SGHKS, CDR2 YYEKEE (reference sequence). V lost 4 bases and J lost 3; bases outside the gene matches: 10. CDR3 coding DNA: TGTGCCAGCAGCCCGTCGACAGGGTTTCTCTACAATGAGCAGTTCTTC. Protein product: CASSPSTGFLYNEQFF. The entire variable domain, with the rest obtained from reference TRBV5-5 and TRBJ2-1, is as follows: DAGVTQSPTHLIKTRGQQVTLRCSPISGHKSVSWYQQVLGQGPQFIFQYYEKEERGRGNFPDRFSARQFPNYSSELNVNALLLGDSALYLCASSPSTGFLYNEQFFGPGTRLTVL.

V is TRBV6-6 and J is TRBJ1-5; D is unresolved. The CDR3 has 13 amino acids. CDR1 MNHNY and CDR2 SVGAGI come from the germline V gene (reference sequence). V gave up 2 bases and J gave up 5 bases, with 7 bases separating them. The CDR3 here is CASSYPEYQPQHF. CDR3 in DNA: TGTGCCAGCAGTTACCCAGAATATCAGCCCCAGCATTTT.

The chain uses TRBV6-5 and TRBJ1-2; D ambiguous. Germline V gene lookup returns CDR1 MNHEY and CDR2 SVGAGI. The CDR3 is made up of 12 amino acids. Trimming removed 8 bases from V and 6 bases from J, with 13 bases in between. CDR3 DNA: TGTGCCAGCGCCCAGGTGAGGGATGGCTACACCTTC. Its protein product is CASAQVRDGYTF.

The chain is built from TRBV28 and TRBJ1-1; D gene uncertain. The V end was cut by 6 bases, the J end by 5 bases, with 13 bases between. In germline, CDR1 is MDHEN, CDR2 SYDVKM. There are 13 residues in the CDR3. The CDR3 sequence: CASREVFGTEAFF. CDR3 nucleotide sequence: TGTGCCAGCAGGGAGGTATTCGGGACTGAAGCTTTCTTT.

The chain carries TRBV19 and TRBJ2-3; possibly TRBD1 for D (5 bases). Trimming pared 7 bases from V and 6 bases from J, leaving 17 bases between. This CDR3 has 14 residues. Germline CDR1 is LNHDA and CDR2 is SQIVND (reference sequence). CDR3 residues: CASNGAAYEDTQYF. For the CDR3, the DNA is TGTGCCAGTAATGGGGCAGCTTATGAGGATACGCAGTATTTT.

The sample holds one count of this clone. V gene TRBV28 combines with J gene TRBJ1-2; D is ambiguous. CDR1 is MDHEN and CDR2 is SYDVKM in the germline V gene. CDR3 length equals 13 residues. Trimming took off 6 bases at V and 1 base at J, with 9 bases between the two ends. CDR3 loop: CASSMRVNYGYTF. In DNA, the CDR3 is TGTGCCAGCAGCATGAGGGTTAACTATGGCTACACCTTC.

The chain joins TRBV29-1 to TRBJ1-2, with 9 positions matching TRBD1. The CDR3 sequence is 14 residues long. Germline loops: CDR1 SQVTM, CDR2 ANQGSEA. V was pared by 3 bases and J by 4 bases, with 6 bases of the junction left unmatched. The CDR3 loop reads CSVDFTGGSYGYTF. In DNA form, the CDR3 reads TGCAGCGTTGATTTTACAGGGGGCAGCTATGGCTACACCTTC.

The J gene is TRBJ1-2, the V gene TRBV7-2; the D is unclear. The CDR3 is 15 residues long. Trimming pared 3 bases from V and 0 bases from J, leaving 11 bases between. The V gene's germline CDR1 is SGHTA and CDR2 FQGNSA. The CDR3 sequence is CASSFSWATNYGYTF. CDR3 in DNA: TGTGCCAGCAGCTTCAGCTGGGCAACTAACTATGGCTACACCTTC.

The rearrangement uses TRBV28 and TRBJ1-1; D gene uncertain. The germline V gene encodes CDR1 MDHEN and CDR2 SYDVKM. Between the trimmed V and J ends, which lost 6 bases and 4 bases, there was a span of 6 bases. The CDR3 is 11 amino acids. This CDR3 reads CASRAGTEAFF. CDR3 coding DNA: TGTGCCAGCAGGGCTGGCACTGAAGCTTTCTTT.

CDR3 residues: CASSLGRGGYNEQFF. The CDR3 DNA reads as TGTGCCAGCAGCTTAGGGCGGGGGGGCTACAATGAGCAGTTCTTC. The V and J genes are TRBV7-2 and TRBJ2-1; TRBD2 aligns across 9 bases. The germline V gene has CDR1 SGHTA and CDR2 FQGNSA. The CDR3 spans 15 residues. J was trimmed by 3 bases and V by 1 base; bases with no gene match: 1.

The rearrangement links TRBV2 to TRBJ2-7; 9 positions match TRBD1. The germline CDR1 and CDR2 sequences are SNHLY and FYNNEI. The J segment lost 11 bases and the V segment lost 6 bases, leaving 14 bases of the junction unmatched. The CDR3 spans 14 residues. The CDR3 protein is CASRPGTGPPLEYF. The CDR3 DNA is TGTGCCAGCAGGCCCGGGACAGGGCCCCCCCTCGAGTACTTC.

The gene calls are TRBV2 and TRBJ1-1; no clear D. Trimming removed 5 bases at V and 2 bases at J, with 12 bases between. The CDR3 spans 14 residues. The germline CDR1 and CDR2 sequences are SNHLY and FYNNEI. DNA of the CDR3: TGTGCCAGCAGTCCCCAGGAGGTCAACACTGAAGCTTTCTTT. It specifies CASSPQEVNTEAFF.

This clone showed up just once. The chain recombines TRBV19 with TRBJ1-4; D possibly corresponds to TRBD1 (6 bases). V was clipped by 3 bases and J by 14 bases, with 13 bases between them. The CDR3 covers 12 residues. CDR1 is LNHDA and CDR2 is SQIVND in the germline V gene (reference sequence). The CDR3, as DNA: TGTGCCAGTAGTATTGCACAGGGCGCGCTGTTTTTT. It codes for CASSIAQGALFF. The variable domain in full, with the rest retrieved from reference TRBV19 and TRBJ1-4, is DGGITQSPKYLFRKEGQNVTLSCEQNLNHDAMYWYRQDPGQGLRLIYYSQIVNDFQKGDIAEGYSVSREKKESFPLTVTSAQKNPTAFYLCASSIAQGALFFGSGTQLSVL.

The chain joins TRBV5-4 to TRBJ1-4; D is unresolved. From germline, CDR1 is SGHNT and CDR2 YYREEE (reference sequence). The germline V and J ends were trimmed by 4 bases and 3 bases, with 13 bases remaining between them. This CDR3 has 15 amino acids. The CDR3 spells CASSDRGLANEKLFF. The CDR3 nucleotides read TGTGCCAGCAGCGACCGGGGTTTGGCTAATGAAAAACTGTTTTTT.

This clone has only a few counts. V usage is TRBV10-3 and J usage is TRBJ2-3, with D unresolved. The germline gives CDR1 ENHRY, CDR2 SYGVKD. The CDR3 is 15 amino acids. Trimming left V 7 bases short and J 0 bases short, with 14 bases between. The CDR3, as DNA: TGTGCCATCAAAGAGTCGGGCCCTAGCACAGATACGCAGTATTTT. It encodes CAIKESGPSTDTQYF.

There are many counts of this clone. The chain is built from TRBV2 and TRBJ2-7; 11 positions agree with TRBD2. CDR3 size: 14 residues. Germline assignment: CDR1 SNHLY and CDR2 FYNNEI. J was trimmed by 4 bases and V by 7 bases; bases with no gene match: 6. CDR3 DNA sequence: TGTGCCAGCAACCTAGCGGGGGGCCTATACGAGCAGTACTTC. Residues: CASNLAGGLYEQYF.

The chain has TRBV30 and TRBJ2-4, with 7 bases fitting TRBD1. This CDR3 is built from 13 residues. Germline loops: CDR1 GTSNPN, CDR2 SVGIG (reference sequence). The junction had 6 bases not matched to a gene; V was cut back by 2 bases and J by 8 bases. The CDR3 nucleotides read TGTGCCTGGAGTCTAGGGGGCTCGGACATTCAGTACTTC. It translates to CAWSLGGSDIQYF.

This clone was detected many times. This chain uses TRBV20-1 with TRBJ1-1; no firm D call. The length of the CDR3 is 10 residues. Germline lookup yields CDR1 DFQATT and CDR2 SNEGSKA (reference sequence). V lost 1 base and J lost 10, with 7 bases in between. CDR3 in DNA: TGCAGTGCTAGAGTAGAGGTAGCTTTCTTT. Translation: CSARVEVAFF.